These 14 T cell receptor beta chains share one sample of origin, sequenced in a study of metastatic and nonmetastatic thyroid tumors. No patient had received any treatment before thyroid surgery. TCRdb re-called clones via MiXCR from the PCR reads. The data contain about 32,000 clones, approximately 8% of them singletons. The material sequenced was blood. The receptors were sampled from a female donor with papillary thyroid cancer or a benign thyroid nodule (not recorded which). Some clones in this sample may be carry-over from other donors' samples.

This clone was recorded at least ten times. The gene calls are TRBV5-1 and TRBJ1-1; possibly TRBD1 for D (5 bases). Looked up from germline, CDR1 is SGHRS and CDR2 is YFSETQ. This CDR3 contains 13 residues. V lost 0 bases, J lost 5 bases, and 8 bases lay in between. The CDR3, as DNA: TGCGCCAGCAGCTTGGTGGGGGTTACTGAAGCTTTCTTT. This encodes CASSLVGVTEAFF.

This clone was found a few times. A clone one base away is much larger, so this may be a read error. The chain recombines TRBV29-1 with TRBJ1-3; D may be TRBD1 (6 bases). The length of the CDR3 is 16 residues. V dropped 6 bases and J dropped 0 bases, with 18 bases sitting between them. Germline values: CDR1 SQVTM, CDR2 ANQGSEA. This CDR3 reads CSVNHATGSSGNTIYF. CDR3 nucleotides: TGCAGCGTAAACCATGCCACAGGGAGCTCTGGAAACACCATATATTTT.

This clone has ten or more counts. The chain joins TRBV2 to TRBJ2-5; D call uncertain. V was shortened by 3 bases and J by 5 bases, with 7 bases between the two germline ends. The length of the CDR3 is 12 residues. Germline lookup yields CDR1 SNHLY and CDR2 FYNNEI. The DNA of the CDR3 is TGTGCCAGCAGTGACCTGGAGGAGACCCAGTACTTC. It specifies CASSDLEETQYF.

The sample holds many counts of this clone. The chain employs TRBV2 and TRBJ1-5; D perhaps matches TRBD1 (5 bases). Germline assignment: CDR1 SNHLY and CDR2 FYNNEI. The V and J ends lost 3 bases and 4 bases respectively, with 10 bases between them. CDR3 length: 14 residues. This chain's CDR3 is CASSERQGNQPQHF. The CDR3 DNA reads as TGTGCCAGCAGTGAGAGGCAGGGTAATCAGCCCCAGCATTTT.

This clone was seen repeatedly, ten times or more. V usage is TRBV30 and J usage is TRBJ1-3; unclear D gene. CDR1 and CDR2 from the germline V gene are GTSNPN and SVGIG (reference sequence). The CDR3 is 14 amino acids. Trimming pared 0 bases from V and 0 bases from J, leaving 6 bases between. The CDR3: CAWSVFYSGNTIYF. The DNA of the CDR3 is TGTGCCTGGAGTGTATTTTACTCTGGAAACACCATATATTTT.

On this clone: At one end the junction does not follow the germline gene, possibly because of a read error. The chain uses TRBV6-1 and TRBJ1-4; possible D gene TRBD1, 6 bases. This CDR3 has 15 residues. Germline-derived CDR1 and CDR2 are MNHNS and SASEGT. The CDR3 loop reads CASSGGEGEVTKLLF. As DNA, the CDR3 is TGTGCCAGCAGTGGAGGCGAGGGGGAAGTAACAAAACTGCTTTTT.

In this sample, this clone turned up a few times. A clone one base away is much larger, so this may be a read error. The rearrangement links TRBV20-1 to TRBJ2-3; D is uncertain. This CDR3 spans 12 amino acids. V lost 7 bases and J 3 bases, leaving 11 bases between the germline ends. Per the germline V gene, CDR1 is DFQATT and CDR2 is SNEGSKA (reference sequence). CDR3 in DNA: TGCAGTGATGCCCCGGAAACAGATACGCAGTATTTT. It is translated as CSDAPETDTQYF.

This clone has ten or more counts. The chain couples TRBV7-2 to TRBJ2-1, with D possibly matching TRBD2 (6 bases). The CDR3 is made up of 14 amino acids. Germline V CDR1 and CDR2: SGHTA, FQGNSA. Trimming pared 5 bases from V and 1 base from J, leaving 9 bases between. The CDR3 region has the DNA TGTGCCAGCAGCCCGGGGAGGTCCTACAATGAGCAGTTCTTC. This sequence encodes CASSPGRSYNEQFF.

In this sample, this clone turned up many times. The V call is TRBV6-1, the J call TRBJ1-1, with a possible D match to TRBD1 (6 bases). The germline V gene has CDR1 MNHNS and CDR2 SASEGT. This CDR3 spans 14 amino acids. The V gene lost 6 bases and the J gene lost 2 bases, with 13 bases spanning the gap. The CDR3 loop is CASRNRVGNTEAFF. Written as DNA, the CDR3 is TGTGCCAGCAGAAACAGGGTCGGCAACACTGAAGCTTTCTTT.

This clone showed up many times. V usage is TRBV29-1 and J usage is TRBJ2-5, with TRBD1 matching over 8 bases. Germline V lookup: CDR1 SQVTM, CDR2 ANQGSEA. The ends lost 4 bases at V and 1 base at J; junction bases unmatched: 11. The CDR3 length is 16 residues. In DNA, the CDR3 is TGCAGCGTTGCCCGACAGGGGATGTCGGGCCAAGAGACCCAGTACTTC. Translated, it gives CSVARQGMSGQETQYF.

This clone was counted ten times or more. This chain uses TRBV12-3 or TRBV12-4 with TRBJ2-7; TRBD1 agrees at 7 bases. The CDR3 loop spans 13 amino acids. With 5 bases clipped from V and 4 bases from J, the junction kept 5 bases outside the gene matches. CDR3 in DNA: TGTGCCAGCAGTCCAGACAGGGCATACGAGCAGTACTTC. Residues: CASSPDRAYEQYF.

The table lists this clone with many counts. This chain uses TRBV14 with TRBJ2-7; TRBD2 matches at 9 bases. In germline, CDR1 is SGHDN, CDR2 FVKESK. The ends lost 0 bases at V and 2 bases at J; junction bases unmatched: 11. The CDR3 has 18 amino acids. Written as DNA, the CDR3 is TGTGCCAGCAGCCAAGAATTCGCCTTAGCGGGAGTGGCCTACGAGCAGTACTTC. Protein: CASSQEFALAGVAYEQYF. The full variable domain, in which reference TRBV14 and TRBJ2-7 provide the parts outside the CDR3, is EAGVTQFPSHSVIEKGQTVTLRCDPISGHDNLYWYRRVMGKEIKFLLHFVKESKQDESGMPNNRFLAERTGGTYSTLKVQPAELEDSGVYFCASSQEFALAGVAYEQYFGPGTRLTVT.

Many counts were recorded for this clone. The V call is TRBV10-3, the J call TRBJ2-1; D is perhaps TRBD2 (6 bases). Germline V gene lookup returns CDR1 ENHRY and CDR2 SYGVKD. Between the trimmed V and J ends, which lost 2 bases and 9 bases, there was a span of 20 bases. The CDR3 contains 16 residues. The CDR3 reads CAISENKAGPSGEQFF. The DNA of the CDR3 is TGTGCCATCAGTGAGAATAAAGCGGGCCCATCGGGTGAGCAGTTCTTC.

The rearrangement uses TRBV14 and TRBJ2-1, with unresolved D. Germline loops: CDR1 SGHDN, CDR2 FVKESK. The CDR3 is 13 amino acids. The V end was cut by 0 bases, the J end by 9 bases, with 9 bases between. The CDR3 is CASSQDPGTEQFF. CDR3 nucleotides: TGTGCCAGCAGCCAAGATCCCGGAACTGAGCAGTTCTTC.